The rows below give T cell receptor beta chains drawn from one sample of a study of T-cell reconstitution after alpha-beta-depleted transplantation in children. MiXCR, run by TCRdb on the PCR reads, gives a single entry per CDR3 protein. In the table there are 450,000 to 600,000 distinct CDR3 sequences, 15% to 20% of which are singletons. The source was PBMCs from the stem cell graft donor, collected from the stem cell graft. The receptors stem from a human donor who donated a stem cell graft to a child with acute lymphoblastic leukemia. The conserved cysteine and the conserved F or W are not part of the CDR3 here. The order of the fields is V gene, J gene, CDR3 protein.

>TRBV12-5|TRBJ2-7
ASGSPTGSPYEQY
>TRBV5-1|TRBJ1-2
ASSLGLGQGYGYGYT
>TRBV2|TRBJ2-1
ASTLAAGYEQF
>TRBV9|TRBJ2-7
ASSSRLAGSSYEQY
>TRBV20-1|TRBJ2-7
SAREESYEQY
>TRBV7-3|TRBJ2-1
ASSLRSGHYNEQF
>TRBV12-3/TRBV12-4|TRBJ1-1
ASSLGGQHL
>TRBV15|TRBJ2-1
ATSMDVASNEQF
>TRBV20-1|TRBJ2-7
SAKGEWSSYEQY
>TRBV4-1|TRBJ2-5
ASSQRGLAGSGFQETQY
>TRBV5-1|TRBJ2-1
ASSFISGNNEQF
>TRBV25-1|TRBJ2-7
ASSEGLAVYEQY
>TRBV9|TRBJ1-1
ASSVGQGAAEAF
>TRBV7-9|TRBJ2-7
ASSFKAVYEQY
>TRBV5-1|TRBJ2-3
ASSLHPHRLTSPDTQY
>TRBV10-3|TRBJ1-5
AISESQGNQPQH
>TRBV29-1|TRBJ2-1
SGSYWEYNEQF
>TRBV5-1|TRBJ1-4
ASSFSGNTGDEKLF
>TRBV9|TRBJ1-1
ASSVTVMNTEAF
>TRBV29-1|TRBJ2-7
SVGKTSFYEQY
>TRBV27|TRBJ1-1
ASSEWGAAEAF
>TRBV10-1|TRBJ2-7
ASSESNSGSSYEQY
>TRBV27|TRBJ1-1
ASSLDDGGEAF
>TRBV10-3|TRBJ1-1
AISVGQGETEAF
>TRBV6-1|TRBJ2-6
ASSQRGVGANVLT
>TRBV7-9|TRBJ2-1
ASSLSTRGRF
>TRBV5-1|TRBJ1-5
ASSLAGRVEQPQH
>TRBV7-9|TRBJ2-3
ASSLAPGGTDTQY
>TRBV29-1|TRBJ2-7
SVDGGTGSSEQY
>TRBV9|TRBJ2-5
ASSVGPRWTQY
>TRBV20-1|TRBJ2-2
SARPSGGGTGELF
>TRBV7-9|TRBJ2-1
ASSPGQGAGAYNEQF
>TRBV28|TRBJ2-7
ASSPGLLASLYEQY
>TRBV5-1|TRBJ2-1
ASSLGVGQATYNEQF
>TRBV3-1|TRBJ2-3
ASTQGGARRTDTQY
>TRBV6-5|TRBJ2-5
ASSYGQGKETQY
>TRBV15|TRBJ2-6
ATSKSDGANVLT
>TRBV5-1|TRBJ1-4
ASSLDKTNEKLF
>TRBV6-2/TRBV6-3|TRBJ2-7
ASSRGQGAIHEQY
>TRBV20-1|TRBJ2-5
SAREQGKTQY
>TRBV29-1|TRBJ1-1
SVALNTEAF
>TRBV25-1|TRBJ2-5
ASSESGTAQETQY
>TRBV5-1|TRBJ1-1
ASSLDRVPTEAF
>TRBV10-3|TRBJ2-7
AIRDTFHEQY
>TRBV18|TRBJ1-3
ASSLGPTYVSGNTIY
>TRBV6-1|TRBJ2-1
ASSKQGGNEQF
>TRBV4-1|TRBJ2-7
ASSFSGDYEQY
>TRBV4-2|TRBJ2-7
ASSPRLAHEQY